Listed below are T cell receptor beta chains from one sample, sequenced in a study of shared clonotypes between healthy human individuals. Sequencing was performed with immunoSEQ multiplex PCR; in TCRdb, only in-frame clones are kept and a portion is missing. The sample shows more than 2 million clones, approximately 94% of them seen only once. Sequenced sample: naive CD4+ T cells sorted from blood. The source of these receptors is a man aged 18 to 35 in good health. Both conserved end residues are part of each CDR3. Each record gives: V gene, D gene, J gene, clone size, CDR3 DNA, CDR3 protein. A D gene is named only where the DNA matches it firmly. Clone size is given for some rows only: seen once, a few or many times, or a class if the clone is expanded.

TRBV5-6,-,TRBJ1-2,-,TGTGCCAGCAGCCCCTCCACGGGACACTATGGCTACACCTTC,CASSPSTGHYGYTF
TRBV6-6,-,TRBJ1-2,-,TGTGCCACTCAAATGGATGGAAACTATGGCTACACCTTC,CATQMDGNYGYTF
TRBV9,TRBD1,TRBJ2-7,-,TGTGCCAGCAGCGCGGGACAGAACTCCTACGAGCAGTACTTC,CASSAGQNSYEQYF
TRBV28,TRBD2,TRBJ2-3,-,TGTGCCAGCAGTTACGGGACTAGAGGCACAGATACGCAGTATTTT,CASSYGTRGTDTQYF
TRBV6-1,-,TRBJ1-4,-,TGTGCCAGCAGGCCGGGTGACACAACTAATGAAAAACTGTTTTTT,CASRPGDTTNEKLFF
TRBV7-2,-,TRBJ1-2,-,TGTGCCAGCAGCCTGAACTCTTATGGCTACACCTTC,CASSLNSYGYTF
TRBV9,TRBD1,TRBJ1-3,once,TGTGCCAGCAGCCCTTGGGACAGACCGAGCTCTGGAAACACCATATATTTT,CASSPWDRPSSGNTIYF
TRBV5-1,TRBD1,TRBJ2-5,-,TGCGCCAGCAGCTTGGGTCCACAGGGGACCTCCCAAGAGACCCAGTACTTC,CASSLGPQGTSQETQYF
TRBV7-8,TRBD2,TRBJ2-7,-,TGTGCCAGCAGCTCGGAGAGCGGGGTGGCCTACGAGCAGTACTTC,CASSSESGVAYEQYF
TRBV18,TRBD1,TRBJ2-3,once,TGTGCCAGCTCACTAGGGACAGGACCCGATACGCAGTATTTT,CASSLGTGPDTQYF
TRBV30,-,TRBJ1-6,-,TGTGCCTGGACTTTAGGGGGTAATAATTCACCCCTCCACTTT,CAWTLGGNNSPLHF
TRBV7-9,-,TRBJ1-2,-,TGTGCCAGCAGCCCTGTCGGTATGGCCACCAACTATGGCTACACCTTC,CASSPVGMATNYGYTF
TRBV7-8,-,TRBJ1-6,-,TGTGCCAGCAGCTTAGGGGAGACTCTCTCCTATAATTCACCCCTCCACTTT,CASSLGETLSYNSPLHF
TRBV7-6,TRBD2,TRBJ2-7,-,TGTGCCAGCAGCCTGACTAATAGCGGGGGCTACGAGCAGTACTTC,CASSLTNSGGYEQYF
TRBV7-2,TRBD1,TRBJ2-7,once,TGTGCCAGCAGCTTAGTAGGCGGGACAGGCCCTCTAAGGCAGTACTTC,CASSLVGGTGPLRQYF